These T cell receptor beta chains were read from a single sample in a study of post-analysis software for immune sequencing data. TCRdb reprocessed the PCR reads via MiXCR and lists one record per CDR3 protein. The sample holds about 500,000 distinct CDR3 sequences, 40% to 55% seen once. Sequenced material: blood. These receptor sequences come from a girl between 10 and 17 years old with multiple sclerosis. Each CDR3 is given with its conserved first and last residue. A D gene is named only where the DNA matches it firmly. Clone size is stated in some rows and not others, as once, few, many or a class when expanded.

d_call	j_call	v_call	clone_size	cdr3_aa	cdr3_nt
TRBD2	TRBJ2-1	TRBV30	few	CAWSVGAGDYNEQFF	TGTGCCTGGAGTGTAGGTGCGGGGGATTACAATGAGCAGTTCTTC
-	TRBJ2-1	TRBV6-4	few	CASSDSNGGEQFF	TGTGCCAGCAGTGACTCGAATGGTGGTGAGCAGTTCTTC
TRBD2	TRBJ2-7	TRBV29-1	few	CSVALLAGAVEQYF	TGCAGCGTGGCCTTACTAGCGGGAGCGGTAGAGCAGTACTTC
TRBD1	TRBJ2-5	TRBV9	few	CASSVDRGEQETQYF	TGTGCCAGCAGCGTAGACAGGGGGGAACAAGAGACCCAGTACTTC
TRBD2	TRBJ2-1	TRBV10-3	few	CAISERLAENNEQFF	TGTGCCATCAGTGAGAGACTAGCGGAGAACAATGAGCAGTTCTTC
-	TRBJ2-4	TRBV7-9	-	CASSLTGLSSDIQYF	TGTGCCAGCAGCTTGACAGGATTGTCCTCGGACATTCAGTACTTC
-	TRBJ2-5	TRBV28	-	CASTTAGGTQYF	TGTGCCAGCACCACCGCCGGTGGGACCCAGTACTTC
-	TRBJ1-2	TRBV27	-	CASSMLGYSYTF	TGTGCCAGCAGTATGTTGGGGTATAGCTACACCTTC
TRBD1	TRBJ1-1	TRBV28	-	CASSEMGTGYTEAFF	TGTGCCAGCAGTGAGATGGGGACAGGGTACACTGAAGCTTTCTTT
-	TRBJ2-7	TRBV3-1	-	CASSQDALRQGRNYEQYF	TGTGCCAGCAGCCAAGATGCGCTTCGGCAGGGACGAAATTACGAGCAGTACTTC
-	TRBJ1-1	TRBV10-3	-	CAISEGETEAFF	TGTGCCATCAGTGAAGGGGAGACTGAAGCTTTCTTT
-	TRBJ2-5	TRBV10-3	few	CAISDPQTGETQYF	TGTGCCATCAGTGACCCCCAGACCGGAGAGACCCAGTACTTC
TRBD2	TRBJ2-5	TRBV20-1	-	CSADISSGLAKETQYF	TGCAGTGCCGATATTAGTTCGGGACTAGCTAAAGAGACCCAGTACTTC
TRBD1	TRBJ2-1	TRBV9	few	CASSPTGAPYNEQFF	TGTGCCAGCAGCCCCACAGGGGCGCCCTACAATGAGCAGTTCTTC
-	TRBJ2-1	TRBV6-2/TRBV6-3	-	CASSYEASFTNEQFF	TGTGCCAGCAGTTACGAGGCTAGTTTTACCAATGAGCAGTTCTTC
TRBD2	TRBJ2-1	TRBV3-1	few	CASELGGRKNYNEQFF	TGTGCCAGCGAGTTGGGCGGGAGGAAAAACTACAATGAGCAGTTCTTC
-	TRBJ2-3	TRBV29-1	few	CSVDIQEITDTQYF	TGCAGCGTTGATATACAGGAAATCACAGATACGCAGTATTTT